Each of the 14 T cell receptor beta chains below was sequenced from the same sample in a study of cytomegalovirus exposure and HLA in healthy donors. Some clones are missing from TCRdb's copy, which holds only in-frame ones; the method was immunoSEQ multiplex PCR. The data show around 260,000 clones, 90% seen once. Material for sequencing was PBMCs. These receptors all come from a woman aged 25 to 45 in good health and CMV-seronegative.

The chain uses TRBV19 and TRBJ1-5; D uncertain. Deletions cut 3 bases from V and 0 bases from J, with 15 bases between. The CDR3 has 17 amino acids. Germline V gene lookup returns CDR1 LNHDA and CDR2 SQIVND (reference sequence). The CDR3 region has the DNA TGTGCCAGTAGTATCGGCGACATAGTATATAGCAATCAGCCCCAGCATTTT. Its protein is CASSIGDIVYSNQPQHF.

This clone was detected only once. V is TRBV2 and J is TRBJ1-1; 7 bases match TRBD1. The CDR3 extends over 15 amino acids. The ends lost 6 bases at V and 3 bases at J; junction bases unmatched: 10. Germline V gives CDR1 SNHLY, CDR2 FYNNEI. CDR3 in DNA: TGTGCCAGCAGACGAGACAGGGTGTGGGACACTGAAGCTTTCTTT. This encodes CASRRDRVWDTEAFF. The whole variable domain, remainder taken from reference TRBV2 and TRBJ1-1, is EPEVTQTPSHQVTQMGQEVILRCVPISNHLYFYWYRQILGQKVEFLVSFYNNEISEKSEIFDDQFSVERPDGSNFTLKIRSTKLEDSAMYFCASRRDRVWDTEAFFGQGTRLTVV.

The J gene is TRBJ1-1, the V gene TRBV5-1; D not certain. V was cut by 0 bases and J by 1 base, with 7 bases left in between. From germline, CDR1 is SGHRS and CDR2 YFSETQ. This CDR3 is built from 14 residues. The DNA of the CDR3 is TGCGCCAGCAGCTTGGCGGGGAAGAACACTGAAGCTTTCTTT. It encodes CASSLAGKNTEAFF.

J is TRBJ2-3 and V is TRBV28, with TRBD1 as a possible D gene (6 bases). This CDR3 region has 12 residues. The V gene lost 2 bases and the J gene lost 11 bases, with 11 bases spanning the gap. Germline values: CDR1 MDHEN, CDR2 SYDVKM. CDR3 sequence (DNA): TGTGCCAGCAGTTTACCACAGGGTGGGCAGTATTTT. It is translated as CASSLPQGGQYF.

The chain uses TRBV6-1 and TRBJ2-7, with TRBD1 matching over 7 bases. CDR3 size: 14 residues. Per the germline V gene, CDR1 is MNHNS and CDR2 is SASEGT. Unmatched junction bases numbered 7, after V lost 6 bases and J lost 2 bases. The CDR3 region has the DNA TGTGCCAGCAGCCCCTCTGGACAGGCCTACGAGCAGTACTTC. This encodes CASSPSGQAYEQYF.

The J gene is TRBJ2-7, the V gene TRBV6-1; 8 positions match TRBD1. The germline V gene has CDR1 MNHNS and CDR2 SASEGT. Unmatched junction bases numbered 4, after V lost 7 bases and J lost 5 bases. The CDR3 spans 12 residues. CDR3 sequence (DNA): TGTGCCAGCAATGGACAGGGTAACGAGCAGTACTTC. This gives the protein CASNGQGNEQYF.

This chain joins TRBV11-2 and TRBJ2-1, with 12 bases that match TRBD1. J gave up 10 bases and V 5 bases, and 6 bases lay outside the gene matches. The CDR3 sequence is 14 residues long. The germline gives CDR1 SGHAT, CDR2 FQNNGV. This CDR3 is CASSIGTGGSEQFF. CDR3 bases: TGTGCCAGCAGCATTGGGACAGGGGGCTCGGAGCAGTTCTTC.

The J gene is TRBJ1-2, the V gene TRBV29-1, with 9 bases that match TRBD1. V trimming: 3 bases; J trimming: 4 bases; junction bases outside the gene matches: 12. The length of the CDR3 is 16 residues. Germline V gives CDR1 SQVTM, CDR2 ANQGSEA. The CDR3 region has the DNA TGCAGCGTTGAGGGGCTGGGACAGGGCTTGAGCTATGGCTACACCTTC. As protein: CSVEGLGQGLSYGYTF.

V is TRBV2 and J is TRBJ2-6, with unresolved D. Germline lookup yields CDR1 SNHLY and CDR2 FYNNEI. The ends were cut back, 2 bases at V and 0 bases at J, with 8 bases in the middle. This CDR3 region has 16 residues. CDR3 bases: TGTGCCAGCAGTGAACTGGGGTACTCTGGGGCCAACGTCCTGACTTTC. As protein: CASSELGYSGANVLTF.

This clone has a single count. The chain uses TRBV30 and TRBJ2-2; TRBD2 aligns across 8 bases. CDR1 is GTSNPN and CDR2 is SVGIG in the germline V gene (reference sequence). The CDR3 is made up of 13 amino acids. J gave up 8 bases and V 2 bases, and 4 bases lay outside the gene matches. In DNA, the CDR3 is TGTGCCTGGAGTATTATAGCGGGAGGGGAGCTGTTTTTT. Its translation: CAWSIIAGGELFF.

The chain joins TRBV30 to TRBJ2-2, with TRBD1 matching 7 bases. V was pared by 0 bases and J by 3 bases, with 10 bases of the junction left unmatched. The CDR3 extends over 17 amino acids. Germline V gene sequence: CDR1 GTSNPN, CDR2 SVGIG (reference sequence). In DNA form, the CDR3 reads TGTGCCTGGAGTGTAGCTAGGACAGGTCGGTACACCGGGGAGCTGTTTTTT. Its translation: CAWSVARTGRYTGELFF. The full variable domain, with the rest looked up from reference TRBV30 and TRBJ2-2, is SQTIHQWPATLVQPVGSPLSLECTVEGTSNPNLYWYRQAAGRGLQLLFYSVGIGQISSEVPQNLSASRPQDRQFILSSKKLLLSDSGFYLCAWSVARTGRYTGELFFGEGSRLTVL.

A single count supports this clone. This chain uses TRBV6-6 with TRBJ2-7; D is possibly TRBD1 or TRBD2 (6 bases each). This CDR3 comprises 13 residues. V shed 1 base and J shed 11 bases, with 15 bases lying between them. Germline assignment: CDR1 MNHNY and CDR2 SVGAGI (reference sequence). The CDR3 sequence: CASSYLGGKGEYF. For the CDR3, the DNA is TGTGCCAGCAGTTACTTGGGCGGGAAGGGGGAGTACTTC.

The rearrangement joins TRBV5-5 to TRBJ2-7; no clear D. Germline CDR1 SGHKS, CDR2 YYEKEE (reference sequence). The V end was cut by 0 bases, the J end by 0 bases, with 7 bases between. This CDR3 comprises 14 residues. This CDR3 reads CASSLASLSYEQYF. The DNA for the CDR3 is TGTGCCAGCAGCTTGGCCAGCCTCTCCTACGAGCAGTACTTC.

The rearrangement joins TRBV4-3 to TRBJ2-1, with 7 bases lining up with TRBD1. Germline V lookup: CDR1 LGHNA, CDR2 YSLEER. This CDR3 spans 13 amino acids. Unmatched junction bases numbered 1, after V lost 4 bases and J lost 4 bases. DNA for the CDR3: TGCGCCAGCAGCCGGGGACAGTACAATGAGCAGTTCTTC. Translated, it gives CASSRGQYNEQFF.